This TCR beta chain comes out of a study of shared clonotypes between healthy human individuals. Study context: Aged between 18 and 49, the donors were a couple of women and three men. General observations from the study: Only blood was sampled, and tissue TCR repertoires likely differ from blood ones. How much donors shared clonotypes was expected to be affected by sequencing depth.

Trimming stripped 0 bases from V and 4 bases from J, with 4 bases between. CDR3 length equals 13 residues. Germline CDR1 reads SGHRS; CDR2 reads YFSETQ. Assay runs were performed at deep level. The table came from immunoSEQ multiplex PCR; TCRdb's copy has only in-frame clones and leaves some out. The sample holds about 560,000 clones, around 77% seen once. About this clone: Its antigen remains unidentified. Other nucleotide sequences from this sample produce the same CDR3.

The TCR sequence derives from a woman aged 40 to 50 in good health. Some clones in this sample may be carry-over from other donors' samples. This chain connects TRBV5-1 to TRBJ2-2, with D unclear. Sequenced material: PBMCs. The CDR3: CASSLGVTGELFF. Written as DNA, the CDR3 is TGCGCCAGCAGCTTGGGCGTCACCGGGGAGCTGTTTTTT. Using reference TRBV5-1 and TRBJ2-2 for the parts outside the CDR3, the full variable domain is KAGVTQTPRYLIKTRGQQVTLSCSPISGHRSVSWYQQTPGQGLQFLFEYFSETQRNKGNFPGRFSGRQFSNSRSEMNVSTLELGDSALYLCASSLGVTGELFFGEGSRLTVL.